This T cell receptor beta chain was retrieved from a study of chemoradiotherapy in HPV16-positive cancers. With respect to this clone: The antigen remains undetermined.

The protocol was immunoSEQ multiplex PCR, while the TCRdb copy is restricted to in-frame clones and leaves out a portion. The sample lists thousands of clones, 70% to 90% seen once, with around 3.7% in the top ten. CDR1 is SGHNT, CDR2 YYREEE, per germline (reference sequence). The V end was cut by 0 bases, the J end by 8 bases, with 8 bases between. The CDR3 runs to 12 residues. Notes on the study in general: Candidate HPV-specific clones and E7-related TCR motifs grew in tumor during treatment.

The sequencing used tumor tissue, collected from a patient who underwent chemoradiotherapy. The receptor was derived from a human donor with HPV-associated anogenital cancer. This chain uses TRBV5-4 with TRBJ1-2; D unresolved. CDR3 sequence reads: CASSLDERGYTF. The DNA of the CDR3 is TGTGCCAGCAGCTTGGATGAGCGAGGCTACACCTTC.